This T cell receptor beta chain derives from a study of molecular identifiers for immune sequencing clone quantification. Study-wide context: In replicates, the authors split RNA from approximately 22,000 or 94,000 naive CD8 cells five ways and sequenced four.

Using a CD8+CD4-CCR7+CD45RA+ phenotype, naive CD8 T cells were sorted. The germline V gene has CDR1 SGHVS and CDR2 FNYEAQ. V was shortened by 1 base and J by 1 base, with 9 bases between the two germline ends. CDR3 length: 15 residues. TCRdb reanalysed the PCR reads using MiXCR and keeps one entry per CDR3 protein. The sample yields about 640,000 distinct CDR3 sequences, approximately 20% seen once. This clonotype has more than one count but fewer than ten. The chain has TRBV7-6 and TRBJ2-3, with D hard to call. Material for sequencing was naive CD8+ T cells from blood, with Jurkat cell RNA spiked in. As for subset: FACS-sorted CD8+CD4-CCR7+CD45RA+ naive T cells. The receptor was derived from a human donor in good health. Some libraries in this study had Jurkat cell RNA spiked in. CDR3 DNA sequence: TGTGCCAGCAGCTTAGGTCTCAGCCGCACAGATACGCAGTATTTT. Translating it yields CASSLGLSRTDTQYF.